These T cell receptor beta chains were read from a single sample in a study of blood T cell repertoires in COVID-19. The table came from immunoSEQ multiplex PCR; TCRdb's copy has only in-frame clones and leaves some out. The sample has about 400,000 clones, approximately 88% seen once. Specimen: peripheral blood. These receptors all stem from a man aged 40-49 years with acute or convalescent COVID-19. Both conserved end residues are part of each CDR3. Fields, in order: V gene, J gene, D gene, clone size, CDR3 protein, CDR3 DNA. D genes are given only for firm matches. The size of a clone is reported for some rows only, either as once, few or many, or as a class for expanded clones.

>TRBV30|TRBJ1-1|.|few
CAWSGQSGTEAFF
TGTGCCTGGAGTGGACAATCAGGGACTGAAGCTTTCTTT
>TRBV9|TRBJ1-1|.|.
CASSVSRDTEAFF
TGTGCCAGCAGCGTAAGCAGGGACACTGAAGCTTTCTTT
>TRBV7-6|TRBJ1-6|.|.
CASSSIDRNNSPLHF
TGTGCCAGCAGCTCAATCGACAGAAATAATTCACCCCTCCACTTT
>TRBV25-1|TRBJ2-1|TRBD1|.
CASSETGTTQFF
TGTGCCAGCAGTGAGACAGGGACAACGCAGTTCTTC
>TRBV5-4|TRBJ1-2|.|few
CASSLDGGNYGYTF
TGTGCCAGCAGCTTAGACGGCGGAAACTATGGCTACACCTTC
>TRBV28|TRBJ1-1|.|.
CASRPTRNTEAFF
TGTGCCAGCAGGCCGACAAGGAACACTGAAGCTTTCTTT
>TRBV19|TRBJ2-1|.|.
CASSVTASNEQFF
TGTGCCAGTAGTGTCACTGCGTCGAATGAGCAGTTCTTC
>TRBV5-6|TRBJ1-2|.|.
CASSLGGSYGYTF
TGTGCCAGCAGCTTGGGCGGGAGCTATGGCTACACCTTC
>TRBV7-3|TRBJ1-3|.|.
CASSLAGTGNTIYF
TGTGCCAGCAGCTTAGCAGGAACTGGAAACACCATATATTTT
>TRBV21-1|TRBJ2-4|.|.
CASSKAGVGNIQYF
TGTGCCAGCAGCAAAGCCGGGGTTGGAAACATTCAGTACTTC
>TRBV6-5|TRBJ1-2|.|.
CASSYSSRPPTF
TGTGCCAGCAGTTACTCGTCGCGGCCTCCCACCTTC
>TRBV12-3/TRBV12-4|TRBJ1-1|.|.
CATKKEIFTEAFF
TGTGCCACCAAGAAAGAGATCTTCACTGAAGCTTTCTTT
>TRBV6-6|TRBJ1-1|TRBD1|once
CASRLQGMGAFF
TGTGCCAGCAGGTTACAGGGGATGGGAGCTTTCTTT
>TRBV27|TRBJ2-7|TRBD2|.
CASSSPGLAGNEQYF
TGTGCCAGCAGTTCACCGGGACTAGCGGGAAACGAGCAGTACTTC
>TRBV7-8|TRBJ1-1|.|.
CASSLARQEAFF
TGTGCCAGCAGCTTAGCGCGGCAGGAAGCTTTCTTT
>TRBV10-1|TRBJ2-2|.|.
CATSREFTGELFF
TGCGCCACCTCGCGTGAGTTCACCGGGGAGCTGTTTTTT
>TRBV30|TRBJ2-4|TRBD1|once
CAWNVKGGQLAKNIQYF
TGTGCCTGGAATGTAAAAGGGGGACAGTTAGCCAAAAACATTCAGTACTTC
>TRBV28|TRBJ1-4|TRBD1|.
CASSPSTGGWEKLFF
TGTGCCAGCAGTCCGTCGACAGGGGGCTGGGAAAAACTGTTTTTT
>TRBV9|TRBJ2-7|.|.
CASSAGLASSYEQYF
TGTGCCAGCAGCGCGGGACTGGCAAGCTCCTACGAGCAGTACTTC
>TRBV5-1|TRBJ1-2|TRBD1|.
CASSADPGQGLYWTF
TGCGCCAGCAGCGCGGATCCGGGACAGGGGCTCTACTGGACCTTC
>TRBV14|TRBJ2-7|TRBD1|.
CASSQDEDREHPYEQYF
TGTGCCAGCAGCCAAGATGAGGACAGGGAACACCCCTACGAGCAGTACTTC
>TRBV21-1|TRBJ2-1|.|.
CASSKGDSPYNEQFF
TGTGCCAGCAGCAAAGGAGACAGCCCCTACAATGAGCAGTTCTTC
>TRBV19|TRBJ2-3|TRBD2|.
CASSVIAGGGDTQYF
TGTGCCAGTAGTGTCATAGCGGGGGGGGGTGATACGCAGTATTTT
>TRBV5-6|TRBJ2-1|TRBD2|once
CASSPETSVVDNEQFF
TGTGCCAGCAGCCCCGAGACTAGCGTTGTGGACAATGAGCAGTTCTTC
>TRBV14|TRBJ2-1|.|.
CASSPGLPAGPYYNEQFF
TGTGCCAGCAGCCCAGGGTTGCCGGCTGGACCTTACTACAATGAGCAGTTCTTC
>TRBV7-2|TRBJ1-4|.|.
CASSLPRTRANEKLFF
TGTGCCAGCAGCTTACCCCGGACAAGGGCAAATGAAAAACTGTTTTTT
>TRBV28|TRBJ2-1|.|.
CASIAAPAGPLSEQFF
TGTGCCAGCATTGCTGCCCCCGCGGGCCCACTGAGTGAGCAGTTCTTC
>TRBV7-3|TRBJ1-2|.|.
CASSPSGSGYGYTF
TGTGCCAGCAGCCCCTCAGGTTCAGGGTATGGCTACACCTTC
>TRBV9|TRBJ2-3|TRBD2|.
CASSPLAGATDTQYF
TGTGCCAGCAGCCCCCTAGCGGGAGCAACAGATACGCAGTATTTT
>TRBV5-1|TRBJ2-3|TRBD2|.
CASSLAVYRLAGGTDTQYF
TGCGCCAGCAGCTTGGCCGTGTATAGACTAGCGGGGGGGACAGATACGCAGTATTTT